This paragraph covers one T cell receptor beta chain sequence. This sample was included in a study of blood T cell repertoires in COVID-19. Study background: The study drew acute and convalescent COVID-19 samples from the United States, Italy and Spain.

The repertoire was sequenced with immunoSEQ multiplex PCR; TCRdb's copy has only in-frame clones and lacks some. The sample yields over 85,000 clones, approximately 85% seen once. From germline, CDR1 is SGHTA and CDR2 FQGNSA. This CDR3 region has 14 residues. V was shortened by 7 bases and J by 7 bases, with 19 bases between the two germline ends. Sequenced material: peripheral blood. This clonotype was sampled from a human donor in a cohort sampled during active COVID-19. The V and J genes are TRBV7-2 and TRBJ2-5; TRBD1 might be the D (6 bases). The CDR3, as DNA: TGTGCCAGCACCCCCACGACAGGACGGGCGACCCAGTACTTC. Translated, it gives CASTPTTGRATQYF.